This T cell receptor beta chain was obtained from a study of T-cell reconstitution after alpha-beta-depleted transplantation in children. The library targeted TCRbeta and was prepared with unique molecular identifiers. TCRdb re-analysed the PCR reads in MiXCR, keeping a single row per CDR3 protein. The repertoire holds about 7,700 distinct CDR3 sequences, roughly 12% seen once, with over 40% in the top ten. Regarding the study as a whole: Two months or so post-transplant, alpha-beta T cells reportedly derived from several hundred expanded graft clones.

This clonotype was counted ten times or more. What it binds is not known. V lost 4 bases and J lost 6, with 3 bases in between. The length of the CDR3 is 11 residues. CDR1 and CDR2 from the germline V gene are SEHNR and FQNEAQ (reference sequence). The chain couples TRBV7-9 to TRBJ2-2; no reliable D call. This TCR was sampled from a patient under 10 years old who had a stem cell transplant for inherited bone marrow failure, so the T cells may come from the graft donor. The specimen was PBMCs, mostly from graft donor cells, collected 60 days after TCRalphabeta/CD19-depleted stem cell transplant. CDR3: CASSYPGELFF. The CDR3 DNA follows: TGTGCCAGCAGCTACCCCGGGGAGCTGTTTTTT.